A single sample is the source of the 23 T cell receptor beta chains below, sequenced in a study of shared clonotypes between healthy human individuals (dated by TCRdb to the early 2020s). To prepare the library, the immunoSEQ multiplex PCR assay was applied. TCRdb took over this immuneACCESS table, retaining in-frame rearrangements with V and J assigned. Such tables are incomplete; in checked studies, under half of the missing clones stem from an unresolved V gene, and the remainder is unexplained. Recorded for this sample are some 1 million clones; about 74% of them occurred a single time. Approximately 1.5% of the sample rests with the top ten. Sample: memory CD4+ T cells sorted from blood. The cell subset or site label of this sample denotes: CD45RA-negative fraction. All receptors come from a man aged 18 to 29 in good health.

The rearrangement uses TRBV2 and TRBJ1-5; 7 bases agree with TRBD1. Germline-derived CDR1 and CDR2 are SNHLY and FYNNEI. The CDR3 contains 15 residues. Trimming cost V 6 bases and J 9 bases; bases outside gene matches: 14. The CDR3 reads CASSEGQSKGWPQHF. CDR3 in DNA: TGTGCCAGCAGCGAGGGACAGTCAAAGGGATGGCCCCAGCATTTT.

CDR3 DNA sequence: TGTGCCATCAGTGAGTCTCAGGGGCGAGATACGCAGTATTTT. This sequence encodes CAISESQGRDTQYF. The chain is built from TRBV10-3 and TRBJ2-3; D perhaps matches TRBD1 (6 bases). V was clipped by 0 bases and J by 5 bases, with 9 bases between them. Germline lookup yields CDR1 ENHRY and CDR2 SYGVKD. The CDR3 loop spans 14 amino acids.

This clone was found once. The chain employs TRBV4-1 and TRBJ2-7; TRBD2 agrees at 9 bases. From germline, CDR1 is MGHRA and CDR2 YSYEKL. There are 15 residues in the CDR3. Trimming removed 1 base from V and 4 bases from J; junction bases left unmatched: 5. The CDR3 sequence: CASSQVAGGNYEQYF. DNA for the CDR3: TGCGCCAGCAGCCAAGTTGCGGGGGGGAATTACGAGCAGTACTTC.

Only a few counts were recorded for this clone. This chain uses TRBV5-1 with TRBJ1-1, with D unresolved. V lost 4 bases and J lost 3, with 16 bases in between. The CDR3 extends over 15 amino acids. CDR1 and CDR2 (germline): SGHRS, YFSETQ. The CDR3 sequence is CASSVGRLVDTEAFF. CDR3 nucleotide sequence: TGCGCCAGCAGCGTAGGCAGATTGGTAGACACTGAAGCTTTCTTT.

This clone was observed at least ten times. Within the sample, other DNA sequences also encode this same CDR3. The CDR3 region has the DNA TGTGCCAGCAGCCCCTCGACCTACGAGCAGTACTTC. As protein: CASSPSTYEQYF. The rearrangement uses TRBV28 and TRBJ2-7; D gene unclear. CDR1 and CDR2 from the germline V gene are MDHEN and SYDVKM. The CDR3 sequence is 12 residues long. V lost 6 bases and J lost 2, with 8 bases in between.

The gene calls are TRBV4-1 and TRBJ1-2, with 7 bases that match TRBD1. The germline V gene has CDR1 MGHRA and CDR2 YSYEKL. J gave up 2 bases and V 2 bases, and 5 bases lay outside the gene matches. This CDR3 is 15 amino acids long. CDR3: CASSQFLDRNYGYTF. The CDR3 nucleotides are TGCGCCAGCAGCCAATTCCTGGACAGGAACTATGGCTACACCTTC.

This clone has ten or more counts. The V call is TRBV19, the J call TRBJ2-3, with 15 bases fitting TRBD2. CDR3 length: 13 amino acids. Germline V gene sequence: CDR1 LNHDA, CDR2 SQIVND (reference sequence). V was pared by 9 bases and J by 11 bases, with 6 bases of the junction left unmatched. For the CDR3, the DNA is TGTGCCAGCTCGGGACTAGCGGGGGGAGTGCAGTATTTT. It yields the protein CASSGLAGGVQYF. Full variable domain (rest looked up from reference TRBV19 and TRBJ2-3): DGGITQSPKYLFRKEGQNVTLSCEQNLNHDAMYWYRQDPGQGLRLIYYSQIVNDFQKGDIAEGYSVSREKKESFPLTVTSAQKNPTAFYLCASSGLAGGVQYFGPGTRLTVL.

This clone has just one count. The chain is built from TRBV5-1 and TRBJ2-1; the match to TRBD2 covers 9 bases. Germline lookup yields CDR1 SGHRS and CDR2 YFSETQ. This CDR3 has 17 residues. V lost 6 bases, J lost 6 bases, and 16 bases stayed unmatched. The CDR3 DNA sequence: TGCGCCAGCAAACCTAGGGGAGGCCGCGGGAGGGCCAATGAGCAGTTCTTC. The encoded protein is CASKPRGGRGRANEQFF.

The chain has TRBV2 and TRBJ2-7; the match to TRBD2 covers 7 bases. V lost 3 bases to trimming and J lost 3 bases; unmatched junction nucleotides: 11. CDR1 and CDR2 from the germline V gene are SNHLY and FYNNEI. The CDR3 sequence is 16 residues long. CDR3 sequence: CASSDPHLRGDYEQYF. DNA for the CDR3: TGTGCCAGCAGTGATCCCCACCTCCGGGGGGACTACGAGCAGTACTTC.

In this sample, this clone turned up once. The V call is TRBV2, the J call TRBJ1-5; D might be TRBD1 (5 bases). Per germline, CDR1 SNHLY and CDR2 FYNNEI. The length of the CDR3 is 13 residues. Trimming cost V 7 bases and J 5 bases, with 12 bases left between them. CDR3 protein: CASKGQVDQPQHF. The CDR3 coding sequence is TGTGCCAGCAAGGGGCAGGTGGATCAGCCCCAGCATTTT.

This clone showed up just a few times. The V and J genes are TRBV19 and TRBJ1-2; D not resolved. The length of the CDR3 is 12 residues. Germline V gene lookup returns CDR1 LNHDA and CDR2 SQIVND (reference sequence). The ends were cut back, 3 bases at V and 4 bases at J, with 6 bases in the middle. The CDR3 reads CASSIRVYGYTF. CDR3 sequence (DNA): TGTGCCAGTAGTATTCGGGTCTATGGCTACACCTTC.

The chain combines TRBV5-1 with TRBJ1-4; 7 bases are shared with TRBD1. The CDR3 contains 15 residues. Germline V gene data show CDR1 as SGHRS and CDR2 as YFSETQ. V lost 4 bases and J lost 5; bases outside the gene matches: 8. In nucleotides, the CDR3 is TGCGCCAGCAGCAACCAGGGGGGAGTCAATGAAAAACTGTTTTTT. Its protein product is CASSNQGGVNEKLFF.

This clone came up once. V usage is TRBV5-1 and J usage is TRBJ1-2; 7 bases are a match to TRBD1. The length of the CDR3 is 14 residues. V gave up 2 bases and J gave up 2 bases; unmatched junction bases: 3. CDR1 is SGHRS and CDR2 is YFSETQ in the germline V gene. Written as DNA, the CDR3 is TGCGCCAGCAGCTTTGCAGGGGGGAACTATGGCTACACCTTC. Residues: CASSFAGGNYGYTF.

Remarks on this clone: The same CDR3 also results from other DNA sequences found in this sample. The chain uses TRBV6-1 and TRBJ1-6, with D unresolved. Germline V gene data show CDR1 as MNHNS and CDR2 as SASEGT. Trimming cost V 2 bases and J 7 bases, with 9 bases left between them. This CDR3 has 14 residues. CDR3 residues: CASSELGQNSPLHF. As DNA, the CDR3 is TGTGCCAGCAGTGAACTGGGTCAGAATTCACCCCTCCACTTT.

This clone was counted once. This CDR3 is CASSPPTGRETQYF. The CDR3 nucleotides are TGTGCCAGCAGCCCCCCGACAGGGCGGGAGACCCAGTACTTC. The genes are TRBV7-6 and TRBJ2-5; 7 bases align to TRBD1. The CDR3 loop spans 14 amino acids. After removal of 5 bases from V and 5 bases from J, the junction contained 8 bases not matched to a gene. Per germline, CDR1 SGHVS and CDR2 FNYEAQ.

V usage is TRBV10-1 and J usage is TRBJ2-2; 12 nucleotides match TRBD1. The junction had 9 bases not matched to a gene; V was cut back by 5 bases and J by 8 bases. CDR3 length: 16 amino acids. The germline V gene has CDR1 WNHNN and CDR2 SYGVQD (reference sequence). CDR3 in amino acids: CASSPAGTGGSGELFF. CDR3 bases: TGCGCCAGCAGTCCCGCCGGGACAGGGGGCTCGGGGGAGCTGTTTTTT.

There are many counts of this clone. The chain couples TRBV5-6 to TRBJ2-2, with TRBD1 identical over 11 bases. Germline V gives CDR1 SGHDT, CDR2 YYEEEE. The CDR3 loop spans 16 amino acids. V dropped 4 bases and J dropped 2; count of bases not matched to a gene: 4. The CDR3: CASSMGQGVNTGELFF. CDR3 coding DNA: TGTGCCAGCAGCATGGGACAGGGGGTAAACACCGGGGAGCTGTTTTTT.

This clone turned up a few times. The rearrangement links TRBV5-3 to TRBJ1-2, with a weak D call TRBD1 (6 bases). TRBV5-3 qualifies as an ORF whose function is uncertain. Trimming pared 2 bases from V and 2 bases from J, leaving 19 bases between. The CDR3 sequence is 17 residues long. The CDR3 DNA reads as TGTGCCAGAAGCTTCTTGGCCAGGGACAACGCCAACTATGGCTACACCTTC. Translated: CARSFLARDNANYGYTF.

This rearrangement joins TRBV6-1 to TRBJ1-4; no firm D call. V was shortened by 3 bases and J by 6 bases, with 14 bases between the two germline ends. The CDR3 is 15 residues long. Germline CDR1 reads MNHNS; CDR2 reads SASEGT. CDR3 sequence: CASSENRWIDEKLFF. For the CDR3, the DNA is TGTGCCAGCAGTGAGAACCGATGGATTGATGAAAAACTGTTTTTT.

With regard to this clone: Within the sample, other DNA sequences also encode this same CDR3. The chain couples TRBV6-1 to TRBJ1-1; D is unclear. The V gene's germline CDR1 is MNHNS and CDR2 SASEGT. The CDR3 has 13 amino acids. Trimming stripped 1 base from V and 4 bases from J, with 7 bases between. The CDR3 spells CASSEDRSTEAFF. CDR3 nucleotide sequence: TGTGCCAGCAGTGAAGACCGTAGCACTGAAGCTTTCTTT.

The sample holds many counts of this clone. This chain connects TRBV6-5 to TRBJ2-1, with 8 nucleotides matching TRBD2. With V trimmed by 2 bases and J by 9 bases, 9 bases remained unmatched. The CDR3 has 15 residues. Germline V CDR1 and CDR2: MNHEY, SVGAGI. The CDR3 is CASSYVAGRSGEQFF. In nucleotides, the CDR3 is TGTGCCAGCAGTTACGTAGCGGGGAGGTCCGGTGAGCAGTTCTTC.

The CDR3 region has the DNA TGTGCCAGCAGTTATTCGAAGGGGGTTCCCGCCGGCCTCCACTTT. This translates into CASSYSKGVPAGLHF. The chain employs TRBV27 and TRBJ1-6; tentatively, D is TRBD1 (6 bases). Trimming cost V 4 bases and J 15 bases, with 22 bases left between them. This CDR3 contains 15 residues. CDR1 is MNHEY and CDR2 is SMNVEV in the germline V gene (reference sequence).

This sequence joins TRBV6-1 and TRBJ2-5; 9 bases agree with TRBD1. The CDR3 covers 14 residues. V trimming: 5 bases; J trimming: 3 bases; junction bases outside the gene matches: 4. Per germline, CDR1 MNHNS and CDR2 SASEGT. The CDR3 DNA follows: TGTGCCAGCAGTTATGGACAGGGGAAAGAGACCCAGTACTTC. Its protein product is CASSYGQGKETQYF.